A single sample is the source of the 21 T cell receptor beta chains below, sequenced in a study of blood T cell repertoires in COVID-19 (TCRdb year 2020). Library preparation used the immunoSEQ multiplex PCR assay. Held by TCRdb, this immuneACCESS table contains in-frame sequences only and omits some clones. Under half of the omission traces to an unresolved V gene where checked; the cause of the rest is unknown. Within this sample are approximately 220,000 clones, with approximately 87% of them counted one time only. 2.2% of the sample goes to the ten largest clones. Sequences were obtained from peripheral blood. The receptors stem from a woman aged 45 to 65 with acute or convalescent COVID-19.

The V call is TRBV6-2 or TRBV6-3, the J call TRBJ1-2, with D uncertain. The V and J ends lost 4 bases and 4 bases respectively, with 13 bases between them. The CDR3 covers 14 residues. Per the germline V gene, CDR1 is MNHEY and CDR2 is SVGEGT. CDR3 region: CASSSLLAGYGYTF. DNA of the CDR3: TGTGCCAGCAGTTCCCTTTTGGCGGGCTATGGCTACACCTTC.

This clone was counted a single time. V gene TRBV7-2 combines with J gene TRBJ2-5; D might be TRBD2 (6 bases). This CDR3 region has 14 residues. Per germline, CDR1 SGHTA and CDR2 FQGNSA. V gave up 1 base and J gave up 5 bases, with 11 bases separating them. This chain's CDR3 is CASSLEALAETQYF. The CDR3 coding sequence is TGTGCCAGCAGCTTAGAAGCACTAGCTGAGACCCAGTACTTC.

The rearrangement uses TRBV5-1 and TRBJ2-3, with 10 positions matching TRBD1. This CDR3 has 15 residues. V was clipped by 4 bases and J by 4 bases; unmatched bases: 6. Germline V gives CDR1 SGHRS, CDR2 YFSETQ. The CDR3 DNA reads TGCGCCAGCAGCGGCGGGACAGGGGTGGCAGATACGCAGTATTTT. This encodes CASSGGTGVADTQYF.

V gene TRBV9 combines with J gene TRBJ2-3, with 7 bases identical to TRBD2. After removal of 0 bases from V and 1 base from J, the junction contained 5 bases not matched to a gene. Germline assignment: CDR1 SGDLS and CDR2 YYNGEE. This CDR3 spans 16 amino acids. The CDR3 sequence is CASSVAAGVGTDTQYF. The CDR3 DNA reads TGTGCCAGCAGCGTAGCGGCGGGGGTTGGCACAGATACGCAGTATTTT.

The J gene is TRBJ2-7, the V gene TRBV11-2, with 10 bases fitting TRBD2. Per the germline V gene, CDR1 is SGHAT and CDR2 is FQNNGV. The ends lost 2 bases at V and 0 bases at J; junction bases unmatched: 7. The CDR3 sequence is 17 residues long. CDR3 DNA: TGTGCCAGCAGCTTATCTCCCGGGACTAGCGTCTCCTACGAGCAGTACTTC. This sequence encodes CASSLSPGTSVSYEQYF.

This chain's CDR3 is CASSEEEGSNSPLHF. The CDR3 DNA follows: TGTGCCAGCAGTGAAGAGGAGGGGTCTAATTCACCCCTCCACTTT. This chain joins TRBV6-1 and TRBJ1-6; TRBD1 might be the D (5 bases). V lost 1 base and J 6 bases, leaving 10 bases between the germline ends. Germline V CDR1 and CDR2: MNHNS, SASEGT. The CDR3 is 15 amino acids.

V is TRBV5-1 and J is TRBJ2-7; weak D call: TRBD1 (7 bases). CDR3 size: 15 residues. The germline CDR1 and CDR2 sequences are SGHRS and YFSETQ. V was cut by 7 bases and J by 6 bases, with 23 bases left in between. This chain's CDR3 is CASSPRTGGGSEQYF. The CDR3 bases are TGCGCCAGCTCTCCCCGGACAGGAGGGGGGTCCGAGCAGTACTTC.

The CDR3, as DNA: TGTGCCAGCAGTGATTTCCTAAGCACTGAAGCTTTCTTT. Translation: CASSDFLSTEAFF. The chain carries TRBV6-1 and TRBJ1-1; D unclear. In germline, CDR1 is MNHNS, CDR2 SASEGT. This CDR3 comprises 13 residues. With 3 bases removed from V and 4 bases from J, the gap between germline ends came to 9 bases.

This clone was seen repeatedly, ten times or more. The J gene is TRBJ1-1, the V gene TRBV11-3; 10 bases are shared with TRBD1. Germline CDR1 and CDR2: SGHNT and YENEEA. Trimming at V came to 8 bases and at J to 1 base, leaving 7 bases not matched to a gene. The CDR3 covers 15 residues. The CDR3 nucleotides read TGTGCCAGCCTGGGGACAGGGGACTGGAACACTGAAGCTTTCTTT. Its translation is CASLGTGDWNTEAFF. The whole variable domain, filled in from reference TRBV11-3 and TRBJ1-1, reads EAGVVQSPRYKIIEKKQPVAFWCNPISGHNTLYWYLQNLGQGPELLIRYENEEAVDDSQLPKDRFSAERLKGVDSTLKIQPAELGDSAVYLCASLGTGDWNTEAFFGQGTRLTVV.

The chain is built from TRBV7-2 and TRBJ1-2; 8 bases line up with TRBD1. This CDR3 comprises 17 residues. Germline trimming cut 1 base from V and 4 bases from J; bases unmatched to any gene: 11. Germline CDR1 and CDR2: SGHTA and FQGNSA. The chain's CDR3 is CASSLGPPGGAGYGYTF. The CDR3, as DNA: TGTGCCAGCAGCTTAGGACCTCCAGGGGGCGCGGGCTATGGCTACACCTTC.

The chain carries TRBV29-1 and TRBJ1-1, with 7 bases fitting TRBD1. CDR3 length: 18 amino acids. Trimming took 8 bases from V and 0 from J; bases not matched to a gene: 21. Germline assignment: CDR1 SQVTM and CDR2 ANQGSEA. In DNA form, the CDR3 reads TGCAGCCCGAAACCAAAACAGGGGAAGGGGCTCATGAACACTGAAGCTTTCTTT. Its translation: CSPKPKQGKGLMNTEAFF.

V and J are TRBV7-2 and TRBJ1-5; 7 bases align to TRBD1. Germline loops: CDR1 SGHTA, CDR2 FQGNSA. The ends lost 5 bases at V and 2 bases at J; junction bases unmatched: 6. This CDR3 has 15 amino acids. DNA of the CDR3: TGTGCCAGCAGCCCCAGGGGGGATGGCAATCAGCCCCAGCATTTT. Amino acids: CASSPRGDGNQPQHF.

V and J are TRBV27 and TRBJ2-1, with 15 nucleotides matching TRBD2. The CDR3 consists of 19 residues. The trim removed 0 bases at V and 3 bases at J, leaving 6 bases unmatched. CDR1 and CDR2 from the germline V gene are MNHEY and SMNVEV (reference sequence). CDR3 bases: TGTGCCAGCAGTTTATCAGGACTAGCGGGGGGGCAGAACTACAATGAGCAGTTCTTC. It codes for CASSLSGLAGGQNYNEQFF.

V gene TRBV7-2 combines with J gene TRBJ1-5; TRBD1 agrees at 9 bases. Germline V lookup: CDR1 SGHTA, CDR2 FQGNSA. CDR3 length: 16 amino acids. J was trimmed by 1 base and V by 4 bases; bases with no gene match: 5. Written as DNA, the CDR3 is TGTGCCAGCAGCTCTACAGGGGGCATAAGCAATCAGCCCCAGCATTTT. This gives the protein CASSSTGGISNQPQHF.

The rearrangement uses TRBV29-1 and TRBJ1-1; tentatively, D is TRBD1 (5 bases). Between the trimmed V and J ends, which lost 1 base and 4 bases, there was a span of 10 bases. CDR3 size: 13 residues. Germline CDR1 reads SQVTM; CDR2 reads ANQGSEA. The CDR3 nucleotides are TGCAGCGTTGAAGCAAGCAGGGTCACTGAAGCTTTCTTT. This codes for CSVEASRVTEAFF.

This clone showed up just once. The chain couples TRBV6-2 or TRBV6-3 to TRBJ2-1; a weak D match, TRBD1 (5 bases). The V end lost 5 bases, the J end lost 6 bases, and 17 bases lay between the germline ends. The CDR3 is 15 residues long. CDR1 MNHEY and CDR2 SVGEGT come from the germline V gene. The CDR3 is CASSPVFSGLNEQFF. CDR3 nucleotides: TGTGCCAGCAGTCCGGTTTTTTCAGGGCTCAATGAGCAGTTCTTC.

The J gene is TRBJ1-4, the V gene TRBV29-1; D remains ambiguous. V lost 7 bases and J 5 bases, leaving 14 bases between the germline ends. Germline CDR1 reads SQVTM; CDR2 reads ANQGSEA. The CDR3 has 13 residues. This CDR3 is CSAASSYNEKLFF. The CDR3 nucleotides are TGCAGCGCTGCCAGTTCTTACAATGAAAAACTGTTTTTT. Supplemented by reference TRBV29-1 and TRBJ1-4, the full variable domain reads SAVISQKPSRDICQRGTSLTIQCQVDSQVTMMFWYRQQPGQSLTLIATANQGSEATYESGFVIDKFPISRPNLTFSTLTVSNMSPEDSSIYLCSAASSYNEKLFFGSGTQLSVL.

The chain carries TRBV11-2 and TRBJ1-6, with D maybe TRBD1 (6 bases). Germline loops: CDR1 SGHAT, CDR2 FQNNGV. This CDR3 comprises 16 residues. Trimming shortened V by 5 bases and J by 7 bases, and 18 bases separated the two germline ends. In nucleotides, the CDR3 is TGTGCCAGCAGCCATTTAGTGGACAGTTGGAATTCACCCCTCCACTTT. It specifies CASSHLVDSWNSPLHF.

This sequence joins TRBV19 and TRBJ1-3; 8 nucleotides agree with TRBD1. V dropped 9 bases and J dropped 4; count of bases not matched to a gene: 8. The germline V gene encodes CDR1 LNHDA and CDR2 SQIVND (reference sequence). The CDR3 extends over 14 amino acids. DNA of the CDR3: TGTGCCAGCAACCAGGGGGCGATCGGAAACACCATATATTTT. This gives the protein CASNQGAIGNTIYF.

In DNA form, the CDR3 reads TGTGCCAGCAGAGGACAAGAGAGGCAGCCCCAGCATTTT. Encoded protein: CASRGQERQPQHF. The genes are TRBV12-3 or TRBV12-4 and TRBJ1-5; maybe TRBD1 (5 bases). The CDR3 is made up of 13 amino acids. V lost 6 bases and J 7 bases, leaving 13 bases between the germline ends.

The chain uses TRBV19 and TRBJ2-7; D is possibly TRBD2 (5 bases). The CDR3 runs to 16 residues. V shed 1 base and J shed 0 bases, with 13 bases lying between them. Germline CDR1 and CDR2: LNHDA and SQIVND (reference sequence). The CDR3 coding sequence is TGTGCCAGTAGTATAGCTACCGGACTCTACTCCTACGAGCAGTACTTC. This sequence encodes CASSIATGLYSYEQYF.